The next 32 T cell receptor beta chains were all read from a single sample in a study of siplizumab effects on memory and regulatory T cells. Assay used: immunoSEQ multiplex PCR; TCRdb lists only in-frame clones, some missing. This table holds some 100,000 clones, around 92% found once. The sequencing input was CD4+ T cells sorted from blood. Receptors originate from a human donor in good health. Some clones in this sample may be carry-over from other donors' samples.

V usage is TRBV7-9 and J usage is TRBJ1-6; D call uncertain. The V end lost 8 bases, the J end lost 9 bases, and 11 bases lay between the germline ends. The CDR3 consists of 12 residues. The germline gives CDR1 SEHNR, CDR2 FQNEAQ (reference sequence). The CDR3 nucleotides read TGTGCCAGCGTCATGATGGGTTCACCCCTCCACTTT. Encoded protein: CASVMMGSPLHF.

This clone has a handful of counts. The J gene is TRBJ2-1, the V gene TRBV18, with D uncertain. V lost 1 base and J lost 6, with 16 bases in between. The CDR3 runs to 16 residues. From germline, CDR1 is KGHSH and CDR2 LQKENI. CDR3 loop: CASSPQSTATSNEQFF. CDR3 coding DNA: TGTGCCAGCTCACCACAATCTACCGCTACCTCCAATGAGCAGTTCTTC.

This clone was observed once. CDR3 region: CAHQGVGNEKLFF. The CDR3 DNA reads as TGTGCCCACCAGGGGGTTGGTAATGAAAAACTGTTTTTT. The V and J genes are TRBV30 and TRBJ1-4, with 7 bases matching TRBD1. The ends lost 8 bases at V and 4 bases at J; junction bases unmatched: 7. Germline V CDR1 and CDR2: GTSNPN, SVGIG (reference sequence). This CDR3 has 13 residues. Full variable domain (remainder filled in from reference TRBV30 and TRBJ1-4): SQTIHQWPATLVQPVGSPLSLECTVEGTSNPNLYWYRQAAGRGLQLLFYSVGIGQISSEVPQNLSASRPQDRQFILSSKKLLLSDSGFYLCAHQGVGNEKLFFGSGTQLSVL.

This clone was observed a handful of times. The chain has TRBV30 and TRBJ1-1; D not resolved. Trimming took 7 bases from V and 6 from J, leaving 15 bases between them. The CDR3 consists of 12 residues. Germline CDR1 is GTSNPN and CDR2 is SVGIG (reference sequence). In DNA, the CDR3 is TGTGCCTACCGACTCGGACGTCCTGAAGCTTTCTTT. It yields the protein CAYRLGRPEAFF.

The CDR3 region has the DNA TGTGCCAGCAGCCCGGGGGGAGGGTTTAAGACTGAAGCTTTCTTT. This encodes CASSPGGGFKTEAFF. This chain connects TRBV7-2 to TRBJ1-1; TRBD1 might be the D (5 bases). Germline CDR1 reads SGHTA; CDR2 reads FQGNSA. This CDR3 comprises 15 residues. The V end was cut by 5 bases, the J end by 5 bases, with 18 bases between.

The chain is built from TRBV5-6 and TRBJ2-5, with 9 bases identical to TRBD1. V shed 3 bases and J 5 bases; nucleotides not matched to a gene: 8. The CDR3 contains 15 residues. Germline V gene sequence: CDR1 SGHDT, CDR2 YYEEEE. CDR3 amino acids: CASSYLQGAAETQYF. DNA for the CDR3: TGTGCCAGCAGCTACCTACAGGGGGCAGCGGAGACCCAGTACTTC.

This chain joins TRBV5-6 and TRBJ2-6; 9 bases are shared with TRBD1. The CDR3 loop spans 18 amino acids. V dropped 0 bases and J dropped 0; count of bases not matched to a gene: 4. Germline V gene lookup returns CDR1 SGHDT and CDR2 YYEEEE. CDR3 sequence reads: CASSLVQGASSGANVLTF. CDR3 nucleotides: TGTGCCAGCAGCTTGGTACAGGGGGCCAGCTCTGGGGCCAACGTCCTGACTTTC.

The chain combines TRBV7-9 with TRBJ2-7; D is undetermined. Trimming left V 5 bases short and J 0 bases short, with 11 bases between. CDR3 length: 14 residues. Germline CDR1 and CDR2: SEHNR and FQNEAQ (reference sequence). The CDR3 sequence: CASSPTRASYEQYF. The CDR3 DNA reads TGTGCCAGCAGCCCGACAAGGGCCTCCTACGAGCAGTACTTC.

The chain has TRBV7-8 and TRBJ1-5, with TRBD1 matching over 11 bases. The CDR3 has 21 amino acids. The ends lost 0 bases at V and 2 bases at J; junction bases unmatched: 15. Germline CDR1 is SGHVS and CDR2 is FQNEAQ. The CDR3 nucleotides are TGTGCCAGCAGCTTAGCCCGCACATCGGGACAGGGGGTTGGTGGCAATCAGCCCCAGCATTTT. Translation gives CASSLARTSGQGVGGNQPQHF.

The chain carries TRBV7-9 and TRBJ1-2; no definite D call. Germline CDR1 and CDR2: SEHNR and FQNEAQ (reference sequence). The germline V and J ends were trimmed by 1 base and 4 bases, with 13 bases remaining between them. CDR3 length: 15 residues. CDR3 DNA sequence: TGTGCCAGCAGCTTAGTGGAGGGCAGGAGCTATGGCTACACCTTC. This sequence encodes CASSLVEGRSYGYTF.

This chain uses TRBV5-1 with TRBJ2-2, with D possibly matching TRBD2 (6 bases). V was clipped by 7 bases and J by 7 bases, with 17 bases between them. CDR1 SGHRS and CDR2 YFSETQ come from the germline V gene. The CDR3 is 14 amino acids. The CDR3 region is CASAPRESGGELFF. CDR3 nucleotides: TGCGCCAGCGCTCCCCGGGAGTCGGGCGGGGAGCTGTTTTTT.

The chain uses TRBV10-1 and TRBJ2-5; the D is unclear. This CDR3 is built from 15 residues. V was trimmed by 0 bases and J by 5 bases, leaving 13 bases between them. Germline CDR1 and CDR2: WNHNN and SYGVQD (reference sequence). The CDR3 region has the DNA TGCGCCAGCAGTGAGTCTACTACGAGGTGGGAGACCCAGTACTTC. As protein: CASSESTTRWETQYF.

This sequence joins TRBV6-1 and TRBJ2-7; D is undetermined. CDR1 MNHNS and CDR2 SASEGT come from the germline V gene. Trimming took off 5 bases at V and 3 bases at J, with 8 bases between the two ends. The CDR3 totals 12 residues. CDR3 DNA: TGTGCCAGCAGTACTATGATCTACGAGCAGTACTTC. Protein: CASSTMIYEQYF.

The CDR3 is CASIGAGANVLTF. The CDR3 DNA reads TGTGCCAGCATCGGGGCAGGGGCCAACGTCCTGACTTTC. The chain has TRBV28 and TRBJ2-6; D possibly matches TRBD1 or TRBD2 (5 bases each). Trimming shortened V by 7 bases and J by 4 bases, and 8 bases separated the two germline ends. The germline CDR1 and CDR2 sequences are MDHEN and SYDVKM. The CDR3 extends over 13 amino acids.

In DNA, the CDR3 is TGTGCCAGCAGCTTAGGGTCGTCTGTTAGGACTGAAGCTTTCTTT. This translates into CASSLGSSVRTEAFF. The chain recombines TRBV11-2 with TRBJ1-1; D not certain. The V and J ends lost 1 base and 5 bases respectively, with 14 bases between them. Germline V gene sequence: CDR1 SGHAT, CDR2 FQNNGV. The CDR3 runs 15 residues. Combining the CDR3 with reference TRBV11-2 and TRBJ1-1 gives the whole variable domain EAGVAQSPRYKIIEKRQSVAFWCNPISGHATLYWYQQILGQGPKLLIQFQNNGVVDDSQLPKDRFSAERLKGVDSTLKIQPAKLEDSAVYLCASSLGSSVRTEAFFGQGTRLTVV.

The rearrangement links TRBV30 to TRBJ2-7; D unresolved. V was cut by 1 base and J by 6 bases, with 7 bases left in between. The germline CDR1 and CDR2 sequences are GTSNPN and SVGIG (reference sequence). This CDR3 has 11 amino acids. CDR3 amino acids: CAWSAGSEQYF. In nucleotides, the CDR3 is TGTGCCTGGAGTGCTGGGTCCGAGCAGTACTTC. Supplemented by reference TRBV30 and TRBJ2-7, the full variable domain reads SQTIHQWPATLVQPVGSPLSLECTVEGTSNPNLYWYRQAAGRGLQLLFYSVGIGQISSEVPQNLSASRPQDRQFILSSKKLLLSDSGFYLCAWSAGSEQYFGPGTRLTVT.

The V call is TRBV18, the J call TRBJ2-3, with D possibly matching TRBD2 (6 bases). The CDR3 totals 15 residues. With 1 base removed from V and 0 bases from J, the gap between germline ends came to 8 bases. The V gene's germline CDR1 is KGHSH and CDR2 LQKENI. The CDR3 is CASSPLGGSTDTQYF. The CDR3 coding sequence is TGTGCCAGCTCACCACTTGGGGGGAGCACAGATACGCAGTATTTT.

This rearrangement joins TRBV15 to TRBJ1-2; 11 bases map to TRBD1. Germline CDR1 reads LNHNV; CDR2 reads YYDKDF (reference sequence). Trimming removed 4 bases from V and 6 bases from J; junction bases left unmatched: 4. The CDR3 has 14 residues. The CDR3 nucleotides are TGTGCCACCAGCAAAGGACAGGGGGCGGATGGCTACACCTTC. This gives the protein CATSKGQGADGYTF.

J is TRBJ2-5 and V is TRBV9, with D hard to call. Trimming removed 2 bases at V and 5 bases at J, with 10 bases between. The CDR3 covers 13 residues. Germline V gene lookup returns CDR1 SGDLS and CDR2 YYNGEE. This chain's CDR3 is CASSVLPLETQYF. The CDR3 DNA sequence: TGTGCCAGCAGCGTTCTTCCTTTGGAGACCCAGTACTTC.

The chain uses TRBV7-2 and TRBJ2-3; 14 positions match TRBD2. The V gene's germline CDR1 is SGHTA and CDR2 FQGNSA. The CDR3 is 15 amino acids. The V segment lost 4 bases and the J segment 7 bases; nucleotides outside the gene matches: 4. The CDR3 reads CASSWGTSGSYTQYF. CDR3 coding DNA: TGTGCCAGCAGCTGGGGGACTAGCGGGAGTTATACGCAGTATTTT.

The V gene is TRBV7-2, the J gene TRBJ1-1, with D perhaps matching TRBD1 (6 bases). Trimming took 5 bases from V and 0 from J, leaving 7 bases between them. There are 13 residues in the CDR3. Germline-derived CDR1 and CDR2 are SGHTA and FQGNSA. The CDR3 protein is CASSRTVNTEAFF. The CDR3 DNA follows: TGTGCCAGCAGCAGGACAGTGAACACTGAAGCTTTCTTT.

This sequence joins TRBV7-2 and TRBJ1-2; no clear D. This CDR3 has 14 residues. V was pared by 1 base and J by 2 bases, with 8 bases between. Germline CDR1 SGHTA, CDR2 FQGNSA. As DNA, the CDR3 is TGTGCCAGCAGCTTAGTTGGGCAGAACTATGGCTACACCTTC. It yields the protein CASSLVGQNYGYTF.

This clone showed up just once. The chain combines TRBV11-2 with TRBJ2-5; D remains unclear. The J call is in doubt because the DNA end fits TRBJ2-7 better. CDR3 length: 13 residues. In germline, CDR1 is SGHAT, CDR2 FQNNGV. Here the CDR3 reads CASTSLFPYEQYF. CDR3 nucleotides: TGTGCCAGCACCTCCCTTTTTCCCTACGAGCAGTACTTC.

The CDR3 is CASSHGLAGGPGETQYF. DNA for the CDR3: TGCGCCAGCAGCCATGGACTAGCGGGAGGGCCGGGAGAGACCCAGTACTTC. J is TRBJ2-5 and V is TRBV4-1; 15 bases agree with TRBD2. Germline V CDR1 and CDR2: MGHRA, YSYEKL. The CDR3 totals 17 residues. The J segment lost 4 bases and the V segment lost 3 bases, leaving 6 bases of the junction unmatched.

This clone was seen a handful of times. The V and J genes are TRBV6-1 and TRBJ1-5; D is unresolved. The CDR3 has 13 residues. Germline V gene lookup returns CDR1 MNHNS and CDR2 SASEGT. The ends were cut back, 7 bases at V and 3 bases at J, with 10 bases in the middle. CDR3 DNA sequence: TGTGCCAGCAAGCGGAGTAACAATCAGCCCCAGCATTTT. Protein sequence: CASKRSNNQPQHF.

CDR3 loop: CASSLRQNTEAFF. In DNA form, the CDR3 reads TGTGCCAGCAGTTTACGTCAGAACACTGAAGCTTTCTTT. The chain recombines TRBV28 with TRBJ1-1, with no clear D. V was clipped by 2 bases and J by 1 base, with 5 bases between them. The CDR3 loop spans 13 amino acids. The germline V gene encodes CDR1 MDHEN and CDR2 SYDVKM.

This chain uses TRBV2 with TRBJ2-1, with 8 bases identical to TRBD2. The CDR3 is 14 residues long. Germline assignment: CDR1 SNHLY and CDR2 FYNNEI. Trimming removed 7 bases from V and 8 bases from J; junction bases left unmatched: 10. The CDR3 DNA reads TGTGCCAGCAAACGGGAGGGCGGATTCGATGAGCAGTTCTTC. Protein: CASKREGGFDEQFF.

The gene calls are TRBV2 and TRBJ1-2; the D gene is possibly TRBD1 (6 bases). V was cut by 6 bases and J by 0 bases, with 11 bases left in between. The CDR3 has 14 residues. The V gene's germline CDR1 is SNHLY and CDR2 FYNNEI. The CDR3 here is CASRRQAPNYGYTF. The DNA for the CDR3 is TGTGCCAGCAGGAGACAGGCCCCTAACTATGGCTACACCTTC. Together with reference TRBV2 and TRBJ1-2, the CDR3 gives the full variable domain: EPEVTQTPSHQVTQMGQEVILRCVPISNHLYFYWYRQILGQKVEFLVSFYNNEISEKSEIFDDQFSVERPDGSNFTLKIRSTKLEDSAMYFCASRRQAPNYGYTFGSGTRLTVV.

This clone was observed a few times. In DNA, the CDR3 is TGTGCCAGCAGTTTCAGGGCTCAGCCCCAGCATTTT. Its translation is CASSFRAQPQHF. This chain connects TRBV28 to TRBJ1-5; TRBD1 might be the D (5 bases). Trimming removed 3 bases at V and 6 bases at J, with 6 bases between. In germline, CDR1 is MDHEN, CDR2 SYDVKM. This CDR3 is 12 amino acids long.

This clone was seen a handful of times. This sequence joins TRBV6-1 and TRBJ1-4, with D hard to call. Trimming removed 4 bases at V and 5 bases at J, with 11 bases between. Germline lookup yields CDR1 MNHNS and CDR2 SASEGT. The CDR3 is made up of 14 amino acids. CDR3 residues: CASSVFGANEKLFF. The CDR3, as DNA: TGTGCCAGCAGTGTGTTCGGAGCGAATGAAAAACTGTTTTTT.

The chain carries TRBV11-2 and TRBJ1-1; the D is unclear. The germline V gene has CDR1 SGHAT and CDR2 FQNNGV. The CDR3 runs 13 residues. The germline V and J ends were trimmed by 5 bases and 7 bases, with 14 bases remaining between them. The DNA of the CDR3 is TGTGCCAGCAGCCCCGTTTTAGCAGTTGAAGCTTTCTTT. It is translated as CASSPVLAVEAFF.

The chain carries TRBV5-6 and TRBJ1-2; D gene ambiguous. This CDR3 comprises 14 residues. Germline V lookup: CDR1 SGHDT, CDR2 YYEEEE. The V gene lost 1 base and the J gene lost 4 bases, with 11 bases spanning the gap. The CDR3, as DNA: TGTGCCAGCAGCTTGCAGGTGGGCGTCTATGGCTACACCTTC. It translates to CASSLQVGVYGYTF.